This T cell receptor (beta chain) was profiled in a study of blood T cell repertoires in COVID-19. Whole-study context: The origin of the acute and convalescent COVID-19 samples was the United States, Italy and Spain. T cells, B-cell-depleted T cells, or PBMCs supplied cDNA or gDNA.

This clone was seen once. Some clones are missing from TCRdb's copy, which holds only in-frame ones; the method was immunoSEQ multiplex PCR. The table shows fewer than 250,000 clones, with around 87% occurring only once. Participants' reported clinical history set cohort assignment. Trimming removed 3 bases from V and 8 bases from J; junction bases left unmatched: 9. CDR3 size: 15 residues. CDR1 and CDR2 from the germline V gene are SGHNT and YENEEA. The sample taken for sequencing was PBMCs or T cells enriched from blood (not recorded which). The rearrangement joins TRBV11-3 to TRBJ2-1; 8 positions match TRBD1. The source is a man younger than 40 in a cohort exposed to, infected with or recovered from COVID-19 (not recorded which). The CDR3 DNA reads TGTGCCAGCAGCTTGGGGCAGGGGGCAGTTGATGAGCAGTTCTTC. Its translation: CASSLGQGAVDEQFF.